The rows below give T cell receptor beta chains drawn from one sample of a study of cytomegalovirus exposure and HLA in healthy donors. Clones were sequenced by immunoSEQ multiplex PCR, and TCRdb holds only the in-frame ones, with some missing. The sample shows under 130,000 clones, 70% to 90% of them seen only once. The specimen was PBMCs. Source of these receptors: a young woman in good health and CMV-seropositive. CDR3s include the opening cysteine and the closing phenylalanine or tryptophan. The order of the fields is clone size, D gene, J gene, V gene, CDR3 DNA, CDR3 protein. A D gene is named only where the DNA matches it firmly. Clone size is stated in some rows and not others, as once, few, many or a class when expanded.

>.|.|TRBJ2-5|TRBV6-5
TGTGCCAGCACCCAGGTCATGGGGACCCAGTACTTC
CASTQVMGTQYF
>.|.|TRBJ1-2|TRBV6-5
TGTGCCAGCAGATCAGGGTACTATGGCTACACCTTC
CASRSGYYGYTF
>few|.|TRBJ2-7|TRBV6-5
TGTGCCAGCAGGAATGGACAGCGTATAGAGCAGTACTTC
CASRNGQRIEQYF
>.|TRBD2|TRBJ2-3|TRBV5-6
TGTGCCACCTCAACTAGCGGGAGGGCCTTTGGTACGCAGTATTTT
CATSTSGRAFGTQYF
>.|.|TRBJ2-1|TRBV5-4
TGTGCCAGCAGCACTGACAGACGCAATGAGCAGTTCTTC
CASSTDRRNEQFF
>.|.|TRBJ2-3|TRBV29-1
TGCAGCGTTGAAGGGATAGCGACTAGCACAGATACGCAGTATTTT
CSVEGIATSTDTQYF
>.|.|TRBJ2-6|TRBV5-4
TGTGCCAGCAGCCCCGGTTGGTCCTCTGGGGCCAACGTCCTGACTTTC
CASSPGWSSGANVLTF
>few|.|TRBJ1-2|TRBV5-1
TGCGCCAGCAGCTTGGAAGGGGTTGGCTACACCTTC
CASSLEGVGYTF
>.|.|TRBJ1-1|TRBV27
TGTGCCAGCAGTTTATTTGGGGGCAGGCTGCACACTGAAGCTTTCTTT
CASSLFGGRLHTEAFF
>.|TRBD2|TRBJ2-2|TRBV10-3
TGTGCCATCCCCGCGGGGGGGGTTACCGGGGAGCTGTTTTTT
CAIPAGGVTGELFF
>.|TRBD2|TRBJ2-7|TRBV19
TGTGCCAGTTCGACTAGCGGGGGGCCCAAGGAGCAGTACTTC
CASSTSGGPKEQYF
>.|TRBD2|TRBJ2-2|TRBV5-1
TGCGCCAGCAGCTTGGTACTAGCGGGAGTCAACACCGGGGAGCTGTTTTTT
CASSLVLAGVNTGELFF
>once|.|TRBJ1-2|TRBV4-2
TGTGCCAGCAGCCAAGATAGTAATAGGAGTCCCCTCGGCTACACCTTC
CASSQDSNRSPLGYTF
>.|.|TRBJ1-5|TRBV7-9
TGTGCCAGCAGCACTGCGGGGGGCACTCAGCCCCAGCATTTT
CASSTAGGTQPQHF
>.|.|TRBJ2-1|TRBV6-4
TGTGCCAGCAGTGACCGGGACAACAATGAGCAGTTCTTC
CASSDRDNNEQFF
>.|TRBD1|TRBJ2-7|TRBV4-1
TGCGCCAGCAGCCTCAGACAGGGCCCCTACGAGCAGTACTTC
CASSLRQGPYEQYF
>.|.|TRBJ1-1|TRBV11-2
TGTGCCAGCAGCTTAGAACAGATCACTGAAGCTTTCTTT
CASSLEQITEAFF